This TCR beta chain derives from a study of metastatic and nonmetastatic thyroid tumors. Whole-study context: Repertoire data that came from the blood and tumor or nodule tissue of malignant and benign thyroid patients were compared.

Study processing details: A classifier of distant metastasis in papillary thyroid cancer was built from CDR3 differences (across clinicopathological groups). TCRdb re-called the PCR reads with MiXCR. The V and J calls and clone size are TCRdb's, not the authors'. The sample yields about 9,400 clones, approximately 33% seen once. Before thyroid surgery, none of the patients had received any treatment. The CDR3 spans 13 residues. Germline V gene lookup returns CDR1 MNHNY and CDR2 SVGAGI (reference sequence). Trimming removed 2 bases from V and 5 bases from J, with 8 bases in between. General study results and limits: The reported finding was significantly higher TCR beta diversity in malignant thyroid tumors relative to benign nodules, in blood and tumor.

This clone has more than one count but fewer than ten. Its target is not known. What was sequenced was adjacent normal tissue. The gene calls are TRBV6-6 and TRBJ2-3; tentatively, D is TRBD1 (6 bases). The TCR originated in a female donor with papillary thyroid cancer or a benign thyroid nodule (not recorded which). Some clones in this sample may be carry-over from other donors' samples. The chain's CDR3 is CASSYKGVDTQYF. The DNA for the CDR3 is TGTGCCAGCAGTTACAAGGGGGTAGATACGCAGTATTTT.